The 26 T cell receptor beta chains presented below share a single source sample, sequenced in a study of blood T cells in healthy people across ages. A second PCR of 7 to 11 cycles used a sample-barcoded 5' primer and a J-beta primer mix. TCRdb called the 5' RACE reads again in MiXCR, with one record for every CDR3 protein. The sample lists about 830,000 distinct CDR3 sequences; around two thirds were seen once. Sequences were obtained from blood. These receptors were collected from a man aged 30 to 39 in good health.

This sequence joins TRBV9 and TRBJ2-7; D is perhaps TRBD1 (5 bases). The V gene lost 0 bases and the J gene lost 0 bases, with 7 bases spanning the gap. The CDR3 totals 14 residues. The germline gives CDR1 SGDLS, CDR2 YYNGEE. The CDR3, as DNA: TGTGCCAGCAGCGTAGTGACAGCCTCCTACGAGCAGTACTTC. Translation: CASSVVTASYEQYF.

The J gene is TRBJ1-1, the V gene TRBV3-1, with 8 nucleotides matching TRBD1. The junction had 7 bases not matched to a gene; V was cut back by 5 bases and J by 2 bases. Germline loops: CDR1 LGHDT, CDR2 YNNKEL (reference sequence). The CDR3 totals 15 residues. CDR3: CASSYLTGDNTEAFF. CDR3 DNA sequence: TGTGCCAGCAGCTACCTGACAGGGGACAACACTGAAGCTTTCTTT.

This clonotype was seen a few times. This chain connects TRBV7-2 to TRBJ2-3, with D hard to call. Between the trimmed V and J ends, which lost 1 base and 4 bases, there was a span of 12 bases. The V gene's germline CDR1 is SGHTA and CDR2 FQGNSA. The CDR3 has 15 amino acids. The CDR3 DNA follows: TGTGCCAGCAGCTTAGTTTCGACACTTCCAGATACGCAGTATTTT. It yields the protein CASSLVSTLPDTQYF.

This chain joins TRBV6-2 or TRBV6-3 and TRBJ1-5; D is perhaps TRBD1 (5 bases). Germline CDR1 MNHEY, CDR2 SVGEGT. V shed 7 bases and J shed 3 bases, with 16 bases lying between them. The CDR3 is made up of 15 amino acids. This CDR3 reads CASIAGGGDNQPQHF. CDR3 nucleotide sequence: TGTGCCAGCATCGCCGGCGGGGGAGACAATCAGCCCCAGCATTTT.

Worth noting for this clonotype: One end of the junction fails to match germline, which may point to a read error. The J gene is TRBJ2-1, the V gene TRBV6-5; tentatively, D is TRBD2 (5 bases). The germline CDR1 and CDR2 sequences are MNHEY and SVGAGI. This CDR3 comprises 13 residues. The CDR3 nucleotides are TGTGCCAGCAGCTATGCGGGCGACAAGGAGCAGTTCTTC. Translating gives CASSYAGDKEQFF.

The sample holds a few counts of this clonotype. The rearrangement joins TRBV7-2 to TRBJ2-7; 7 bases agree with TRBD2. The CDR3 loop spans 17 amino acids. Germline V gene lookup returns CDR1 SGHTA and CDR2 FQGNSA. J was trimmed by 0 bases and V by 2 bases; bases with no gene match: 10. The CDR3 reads CASSLRGLAELSYEQYF. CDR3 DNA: TGTGCCAGCAGCTTAAGGGGTCTAGCGGAACTCTCCTACGAGCAGTACTTC.

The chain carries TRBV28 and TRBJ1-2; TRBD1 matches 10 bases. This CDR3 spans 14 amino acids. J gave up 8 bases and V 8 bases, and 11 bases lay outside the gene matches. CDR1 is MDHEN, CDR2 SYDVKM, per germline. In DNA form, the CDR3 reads TGTGCCAGCTGCGGGACAGGGGTTTTTGCGGGCTACACCTTC. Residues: CASCGTGVFAGYTF.

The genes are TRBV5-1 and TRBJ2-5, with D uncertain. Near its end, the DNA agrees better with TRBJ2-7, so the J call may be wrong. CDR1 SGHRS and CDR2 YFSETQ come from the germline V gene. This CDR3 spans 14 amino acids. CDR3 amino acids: CASSSTEVSYEQYF. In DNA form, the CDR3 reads TGCGCCAGCAGCTCGACTGAAGTCTCCTACGAGCAGTACTTC.

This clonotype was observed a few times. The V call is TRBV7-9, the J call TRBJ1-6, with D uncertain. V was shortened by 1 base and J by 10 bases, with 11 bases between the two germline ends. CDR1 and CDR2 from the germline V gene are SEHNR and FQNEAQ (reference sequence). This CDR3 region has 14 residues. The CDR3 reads CASSLEQYGSPLHF. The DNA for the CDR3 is TGTGCCAGCAGCTTAGAGCAGTACGGCTCACCCCTCCACTTT. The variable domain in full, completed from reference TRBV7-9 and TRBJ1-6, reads DTGVSQNPRHKITKRGQNVTFRCDPISEHNRLYWYRQTLGQGPEFLTYFQNEAQLEKSRLLSDRFSAERPKGSFSTLEIQRTEQGDSAMYLCASSLEQYGSPLHFGNGTRLTVT.

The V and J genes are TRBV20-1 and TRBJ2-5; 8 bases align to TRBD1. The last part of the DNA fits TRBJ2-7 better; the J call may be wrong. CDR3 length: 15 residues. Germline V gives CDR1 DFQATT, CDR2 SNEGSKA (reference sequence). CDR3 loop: CSARGGGTGAYEQYF. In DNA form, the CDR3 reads TGCAGTGCTAGAGGAGGCGGGACAGGAGCTTACGAGCAGTACTTC.

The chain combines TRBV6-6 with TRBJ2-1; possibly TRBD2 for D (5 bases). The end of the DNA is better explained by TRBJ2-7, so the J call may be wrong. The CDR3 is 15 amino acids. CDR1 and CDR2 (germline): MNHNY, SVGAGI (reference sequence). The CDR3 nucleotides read TGTGCCAGCAGTTACCAAGGTTTTGGACTTTACGAGCAGTACTTC. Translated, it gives CASSYQGFGLYEQYF.

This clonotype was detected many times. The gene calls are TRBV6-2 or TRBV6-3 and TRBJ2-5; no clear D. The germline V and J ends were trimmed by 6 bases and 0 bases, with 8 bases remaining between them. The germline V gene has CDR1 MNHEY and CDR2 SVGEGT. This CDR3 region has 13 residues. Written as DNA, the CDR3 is TGTGCCAGCAGCCCCGACTACCAAGAGACCCAGTACTTC. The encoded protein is CASSPDYQETQYF.

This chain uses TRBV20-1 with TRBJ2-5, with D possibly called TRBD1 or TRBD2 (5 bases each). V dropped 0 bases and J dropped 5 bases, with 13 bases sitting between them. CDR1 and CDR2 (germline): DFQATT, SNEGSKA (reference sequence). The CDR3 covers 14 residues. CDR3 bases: TGCAGTGCTAGAGAACGGGGCTTGTCGGAGACCCAGTACTTC. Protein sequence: CSARERGLSETQYF.

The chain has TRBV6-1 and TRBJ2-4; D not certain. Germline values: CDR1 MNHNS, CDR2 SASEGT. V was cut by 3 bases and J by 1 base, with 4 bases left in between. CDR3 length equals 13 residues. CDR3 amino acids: CASSDRAKNIQYF. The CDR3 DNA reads TGTGCCAGCAGTGATAGGGCCAAAAACATTCAGTACTTC.

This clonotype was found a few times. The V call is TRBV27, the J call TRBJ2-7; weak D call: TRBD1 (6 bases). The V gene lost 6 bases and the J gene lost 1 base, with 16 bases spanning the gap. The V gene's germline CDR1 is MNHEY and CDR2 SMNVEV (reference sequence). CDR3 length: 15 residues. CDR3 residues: CASSVTGMGSYEQYF. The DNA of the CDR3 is TGTGCCAGCAGCGTTACAGGGATGGGGTCCTACGAGCAGTACTTC.

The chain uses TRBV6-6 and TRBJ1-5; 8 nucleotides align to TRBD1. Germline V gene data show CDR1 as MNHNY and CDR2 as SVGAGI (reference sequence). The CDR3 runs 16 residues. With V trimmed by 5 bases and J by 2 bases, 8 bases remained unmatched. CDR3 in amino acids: CASSPRTGPGNQPQHF. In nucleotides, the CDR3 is TGTGCCAGCAGTCCGAGGACAGGGCCTGGCAATCAGCCCCAGCATTTT.

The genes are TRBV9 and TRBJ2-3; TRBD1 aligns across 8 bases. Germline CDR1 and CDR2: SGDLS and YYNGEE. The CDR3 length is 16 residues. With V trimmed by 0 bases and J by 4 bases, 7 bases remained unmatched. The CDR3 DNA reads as TGTGCCAGCAGCGTAGTCCCAGGGGGCAGTGCAGATACGCAGTATTTT. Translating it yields CASSVVPGGSADTQYF.

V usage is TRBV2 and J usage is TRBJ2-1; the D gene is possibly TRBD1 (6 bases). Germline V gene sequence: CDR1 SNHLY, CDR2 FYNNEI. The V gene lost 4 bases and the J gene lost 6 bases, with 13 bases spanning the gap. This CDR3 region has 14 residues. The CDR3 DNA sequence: TGTGCCAGCAGTGGGCAGGGGCGGGTCAATGAGCAGTTCTTC. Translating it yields CASSGQGRVNEQFF. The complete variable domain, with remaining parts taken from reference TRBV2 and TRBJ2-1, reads EPEVTQTPSHQVTQMGQEVILRCVPISNHLYFYWYRQILGQKVEFLVSFYNNEISEKSEIFDDQFSVERPDGSNFTLKIRSTKLEDSAMYFCASSGQGRVNEQFFGPGTRLTVL.

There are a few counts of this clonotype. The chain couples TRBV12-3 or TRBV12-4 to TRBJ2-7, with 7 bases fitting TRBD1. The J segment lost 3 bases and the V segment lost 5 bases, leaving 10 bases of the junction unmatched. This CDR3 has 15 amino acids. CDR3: CASSPPTGLNYEQYF. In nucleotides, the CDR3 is TGTGCCAGCAGTCCTCCGACAGGGCTAAACTACGAGCAGTACTTC.

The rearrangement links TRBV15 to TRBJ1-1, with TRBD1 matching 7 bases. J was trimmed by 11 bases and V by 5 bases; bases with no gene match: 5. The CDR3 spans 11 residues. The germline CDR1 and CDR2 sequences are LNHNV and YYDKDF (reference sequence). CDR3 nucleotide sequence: TGTGCCACCAGCCCCGGGACAGTGGCTTTCTTT. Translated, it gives CATSPGTVAFF.

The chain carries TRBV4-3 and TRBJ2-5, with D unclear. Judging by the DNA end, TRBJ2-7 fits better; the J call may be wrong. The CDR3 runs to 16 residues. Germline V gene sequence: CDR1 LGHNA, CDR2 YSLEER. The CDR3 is CASSQDIEGVGYEQYF. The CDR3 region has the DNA TGCGCCAGCAGCCAAGATATAGAAGGTGTAGGGTACGAGCAGTACTTC.

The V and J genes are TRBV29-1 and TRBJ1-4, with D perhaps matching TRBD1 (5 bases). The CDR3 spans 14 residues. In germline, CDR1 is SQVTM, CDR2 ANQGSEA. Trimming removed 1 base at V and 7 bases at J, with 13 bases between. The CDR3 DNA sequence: TGCAGCGTTGAAGGCGGGGACGGAATTGAAAAACTGTTTTTT. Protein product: CSVEGGDGIEKLFF.

CDR3 sequence reads: CSARDAGLSTNEKLFF. The CDR3 region has the DNA TGCAGTGCTAGAGATGCAGGGCTTTCGACTAATGAAAAACTGTTTTTT. The chain combines TRBV20-1 with TRBJ1-4; the D gene is possibly TRBD1 (5 bases). Germline CDR1 and CDR2: DFQATT and SNEGSKA (reference sequence). The CDR3 runs 16 residues. The V end was cut by 0 bases, the J end by 2 bases, with 13 bases between.

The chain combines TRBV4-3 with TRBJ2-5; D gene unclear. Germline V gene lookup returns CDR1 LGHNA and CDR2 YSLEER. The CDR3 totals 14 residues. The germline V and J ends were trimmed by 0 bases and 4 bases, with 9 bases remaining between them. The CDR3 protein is CASSQDLAAETQYF. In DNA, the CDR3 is TGCGCCAGCAGCCAAGACCTTGCAGCAGAGACCCAGTACTTC.

CDR3 amino acids: CSVGRAGGSYNEQFF. CDR3 sequence (DNA): TGCAGCGTTGGACGAGCGGGGGGTTCCTACAATGAGCAGTTCTTC. The chain is built from TRBV29-1 and TRBJ2-1; 9 bases map to TRBD2. The trim removed 4 bases at V and 1 base at J, leaving 5 bases unmatched. The CDR3 consists of 15 residues. Germline CDR1 and CDR2: SQVTM and ANQGSEA.

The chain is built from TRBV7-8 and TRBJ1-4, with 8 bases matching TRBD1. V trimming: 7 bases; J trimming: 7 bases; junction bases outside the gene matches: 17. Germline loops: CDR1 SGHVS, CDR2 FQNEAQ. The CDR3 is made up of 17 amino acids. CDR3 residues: CASTLYLSGQEGEKLFF. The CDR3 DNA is TGTGCCAGCACCCTTTATCTGTCGGGACAGGAGGGTGAAAAACTGTTTTTT.